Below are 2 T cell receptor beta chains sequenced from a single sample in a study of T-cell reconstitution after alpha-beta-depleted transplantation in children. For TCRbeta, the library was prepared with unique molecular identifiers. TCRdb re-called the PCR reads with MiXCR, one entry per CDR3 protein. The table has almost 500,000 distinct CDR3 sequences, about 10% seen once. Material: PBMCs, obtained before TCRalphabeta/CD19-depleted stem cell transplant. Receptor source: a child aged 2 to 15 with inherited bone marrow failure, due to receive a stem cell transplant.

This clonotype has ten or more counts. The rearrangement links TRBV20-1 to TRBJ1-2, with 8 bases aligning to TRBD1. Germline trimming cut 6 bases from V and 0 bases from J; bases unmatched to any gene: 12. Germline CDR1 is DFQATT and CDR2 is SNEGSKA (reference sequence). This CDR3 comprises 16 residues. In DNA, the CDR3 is TGCAGTGCCCTACAAACGACGGGACAGGCTAACTATGGCTACACCTTC. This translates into CSALQTTGQANYGYTF.

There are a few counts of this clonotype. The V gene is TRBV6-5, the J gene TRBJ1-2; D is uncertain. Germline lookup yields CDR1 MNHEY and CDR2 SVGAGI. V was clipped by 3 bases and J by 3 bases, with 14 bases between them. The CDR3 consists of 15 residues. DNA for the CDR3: TGTGCCAGCAGTTATGAGGGAGAGCGTTACTATGGCTACACCTTC. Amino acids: CASSYEGERYYGYTF.